This is a list of T cell receptor beta chains from one sample in a study of blood T cell repertoires in COVID-19. The data were produced by immunoSEQ multiplex PCR, yet TCRdb's version contains in-frame clones alone and is incomplete. The table records some 340,000 clones, more than 85% of them present only once. The sequenced sample was PBMCs or T cells enriched from blood (not recorded which). The source is a woman in her 30s who had been exposed to COVID-19. The CDR3 runs from the conserved cysteine through the conserved F or W. A D gene is named only where the DNA matches it firmly. The size field is filled for only some rows; it gives once, few, many or a size class.

D	size	V	J	DNA	CDR3
-	-	TRBV7-8	TRBJ2-7	TGTGCCAGCAGCTTAGATAGCCTCGGCTACGAGCAGTACTTC	CASSLDSLGYEQYF
TRBD1	-	TRBV2	TRBJ1-6	TGTGCCAGCAGTGAAGCAGGACAGGGAAGAAGGTATAATTCACCCCTCCACTTT	CASSEAGQGRRYNSPLHF
TRBD1	-	TRBV5-4	TRBJ1-2	TGTGCCAGCAGCTGGGACAGGGAATATGGCTACACCTTC	CASSWDREYGYTF
-	-	TRBV3-1/TRBV3-2	TRBJ1-2	TGTGCCAGCAGCCAAGTTTTTCGGGACTGGAGTGGCTACACCTTC	CASSQVFRDWSGYTF
-	-	TRBV2	TRBJ2-3	TGTGCCAGCAGTTATGGGCCGCAGGATACGCAGTATTTT	CASSYGPQDTQYF
-	-	TRBV7-5	TRBJ1-4	TGTGCCAGAAGCCTGCGCCGACAGGGAAGGTACGAAAAACTGTTTTTT	CARSLRRQGRYEKLFF
TRBD2	few	TRBV7-8	TRBJ2-3	TGTGCCAGCAGCCCGCTAGCGGGGCCGGGCACAGATACGCAGTATTTT	CASSPLAGPGTDTQYF
TRBD2	-	TRBV11-3	TRBJ2-2	TGTGCCAGCAGCTTAGTCCCTAGCGGGGGGGCCTGGGAGCTGTTTTTT	CASSLVPSGGAWELFF
-	once	TRBV4-1	TRBJ1-5	TGCGCCAGCAGCGTGGTCTCGGGTCAGCCCCAGCATTTT	CASSVVSGQPQHF
-	-	TRBV5-4	TRBJ2-3	TGTGCCAGCAGCTTGTCAGGGGCAGATACGCAGTATTTT	CASSLSGADTQYF
-	-	TRBV3-1/TRBV3-2	TRBJ2-1	TGTGCCAGCAGCCGGCCCCGTACTAGCCGGTACAATGAGCAGTTCTTC	CASSRPRTSRYNEQFF
TRBD1	-	TRBV5-1	TRBJ1-2	TGCGCCAGCAGCTCGGGACAGCAACTCAGTGACTACACCTTC	CASSSGQQLSDYTF
TRBD2	-	TRBV2	TRBJ2-7	TGTGCCAGCAGAGAGGGGACTAGCGGTGGGTACGAGCAGTACTTC	CASREGTSGGYEQYF
-	-	TRBV4-1	TRBJ2-2	TGCGCCAGCAGCCTCCGAATCTTGTCAGGGGGAGGCACCGGGGAGCTGTTTTTT	CASSLRILSGGGTGELFF
-	once	TRBV6-5	TRBJ2-5	TGTGCCAGCAGTTACCGAGGACAGTTAGAGACCCAGTACTTC	CASSYRGQLETQYF
-	-	TRBV5-5	TRBJ2-3	TGTGCCAGCAGCTTGGACGAGCGAGGGACTAGCACAGATACGCAGTATTTT	CASSLDERGTSTDTQYF
-	-	TRBV19	TRBJ1-2	TGTGCCAGTAGTATACCGGGGATGGGTGGCTACACCTTC	CASSIPGMGGYTF
TRBD1	-	TRBV5-4	TRBJ2-3	TGTGCCAGCAGCCTAGGACAGGGGGCAGATACGCAGTATTTT	CASSLGQGADTQYF
-	-	TRBV10-3	TRBJ1-1	TGTGCCATCATGCAGGGCTCGAACACTGAAGCTTTCTTT	CAIMQGSNTEAFF
-	-	TRBV5-5	TRBJ1-2	TGTGCCAGCAGCTTGGAGGCGGTTTCCTATGGCTACACCTTC	CASSLEAVSYGYTF
TRBD1	-	TRBV5-1	TRBJ1-1	TGCGCCAGCAGCTTGGCCTTGGGACAGCCCCCGAACACTGAAGCTTTCTTT	CASSLALGQPPNTEAFF
-	-	TRBV6-5	TRBJ1-4	TGTGCCAGCAGTCGAGACGCGGCAGGGGATAGTAAACTGTTTTTT	CASSRDAAGDSKLFF
TRBD1	-	TRBV25-1	TRBJ1-1	TGTGCCAGCAGTGTCGGAGGCAGGGGGCGGACTGAAGCTTTCTTT	CASSVGGRGRTEAFF
-	-	TRBV30	TRBJ1-5	TGTGCCTGGAAGGAGGGTCATCAGCCCCAGCATTTT	CAWKEGHQPQHF
-	-	TRBV5-1	TRBJ2-1	TGCGCCAGCAGCCTAAACCGCGGGGGCGCCTACAATGAGCAGTTCTTC	CASSLNRGGAYNEQFF
-	-	TRBV7-3	TRBJ2-1	TGTGCCAGCAGCTTAAATTCCGCGGGTGAGCAGTTCTTC	CASSLNSAGEQFF
TRBD1	-	TRBV2	TRBJ1-2	TGTGCCAGCAGCCTCGGACAGGGGGGGTATGGCTACACCTTC	CASSLGQGGYGYTF
-	-	TRBV7-9	TRBJ1-2	TGTGCCAGCAGCTCCTTGGACACCGATAACTATGGCTACACCTTC	CASSSLDTDNYGYTF
-	once	TRBV19	TRBJ1-2	TGTGCCAGTAAACCTAGAACTAACTATGGCTACACCTTC	CASKPRTNYGYTF
-	-	TRBV5-8	TRBJ1-6	TGTGCCAGCGCAAAGCTCCGAACAGGGAAGAGTTCACCCCTCCACTTT	CASAKLRTGKSSPLHF
-	-	TRBV2	TRBJ1-2	TGTGCCAGCAGTGAAACAGGCGAATATGGCTACACCTTC	CASSETGEYGYTF
-	-	TRBV7-2	TRBJ1-5	TGTGCCAGCAGCTCAATCTGGTCAGATCAGCCCCAGCATTTT	CASSSIWSDQPQHF